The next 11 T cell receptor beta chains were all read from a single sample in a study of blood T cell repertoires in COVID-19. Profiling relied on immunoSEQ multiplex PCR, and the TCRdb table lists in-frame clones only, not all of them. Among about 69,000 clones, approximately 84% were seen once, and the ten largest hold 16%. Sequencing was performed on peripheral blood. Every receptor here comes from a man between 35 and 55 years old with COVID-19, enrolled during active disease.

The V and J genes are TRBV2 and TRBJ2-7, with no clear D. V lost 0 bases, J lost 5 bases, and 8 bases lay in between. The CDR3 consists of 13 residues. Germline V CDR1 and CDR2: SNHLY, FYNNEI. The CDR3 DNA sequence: TGTGCCAGCAGTGAAGCGGGCTTAGACGAGCAGTACTTC. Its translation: CASSEAGLDEQYF.

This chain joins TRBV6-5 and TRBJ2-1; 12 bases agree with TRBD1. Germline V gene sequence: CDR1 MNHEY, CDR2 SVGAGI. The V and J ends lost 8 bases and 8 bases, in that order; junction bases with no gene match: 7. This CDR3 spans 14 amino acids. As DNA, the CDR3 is TGTGCCAGCTCCCGGGACAGGGGGCAGTATGAGCAGTTCTTC. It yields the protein CASSRDRGQYEQFF.

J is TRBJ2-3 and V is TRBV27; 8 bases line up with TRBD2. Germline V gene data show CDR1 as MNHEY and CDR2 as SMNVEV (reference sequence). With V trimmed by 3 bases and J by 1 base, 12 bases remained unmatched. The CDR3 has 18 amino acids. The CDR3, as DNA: TGTGCCAGCAGTTTCTATCCCCCGGGAGCGGGGGGCACAGATACGCAGTATTTT. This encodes CASSFYPPGAGGTDTQYF.

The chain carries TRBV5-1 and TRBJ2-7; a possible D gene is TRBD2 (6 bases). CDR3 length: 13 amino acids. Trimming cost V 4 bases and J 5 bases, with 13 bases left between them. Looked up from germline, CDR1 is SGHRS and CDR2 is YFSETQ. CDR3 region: CASSPAGMHEQYF. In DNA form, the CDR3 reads TGCGCCAGCAGCCCCGCGGGGATGCACGAGCAGTACTTC.

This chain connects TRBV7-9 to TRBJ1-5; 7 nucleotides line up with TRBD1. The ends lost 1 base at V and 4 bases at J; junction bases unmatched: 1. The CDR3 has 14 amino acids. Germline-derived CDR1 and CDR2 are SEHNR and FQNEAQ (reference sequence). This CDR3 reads CASSLGTGNQPQHF. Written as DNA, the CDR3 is TGTGCCAGCAGCTTAGGGACAGGTAATCAGCCCCAGCATTTT.

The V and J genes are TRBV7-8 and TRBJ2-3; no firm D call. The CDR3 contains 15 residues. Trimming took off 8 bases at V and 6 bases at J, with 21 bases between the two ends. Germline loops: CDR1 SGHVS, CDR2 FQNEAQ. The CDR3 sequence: CASAPRRPNYDTQYF. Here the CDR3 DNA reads TGTGCCAGCGCCCCCCGGAGACCCAACTACGATACGCAGTATTTT.

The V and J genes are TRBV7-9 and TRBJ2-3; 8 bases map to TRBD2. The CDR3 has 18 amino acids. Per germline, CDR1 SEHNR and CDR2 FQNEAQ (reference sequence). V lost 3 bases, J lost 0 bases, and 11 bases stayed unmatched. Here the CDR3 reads CASSFKGLGSGSTDTQYF. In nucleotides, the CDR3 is TGTGCCAGCAGCTTTAAGGGACTAGGTAGTGGGAGCACAGATACGCAGTATTTT. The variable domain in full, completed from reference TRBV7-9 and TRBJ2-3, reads DTGVSQNPRHKITKRGQNVTFRCDPISEHNRLYWYRQTLGQGPEFLTYFQNEAQLEKSRLLSDRFSAERPKGSFSTLEIQRTEQGDSAMYLCASSFKGLGSGSTDTQYFGPGTRLTVL.

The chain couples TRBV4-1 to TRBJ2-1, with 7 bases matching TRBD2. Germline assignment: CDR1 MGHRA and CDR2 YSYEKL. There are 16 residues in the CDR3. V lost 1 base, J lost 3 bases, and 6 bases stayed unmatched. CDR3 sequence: CASSQAGGGVYNEQFF. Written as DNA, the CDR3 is TGCGCCAGCAGCCAAGCCGGTGGGGGGGTCTACAATGAGCAGTTCTTC.

CDR3 nucleotide sequence: TGCGCCAGCAGCCGTACGAGCCGGGGGACGTCCTACGAGCAGTACTTC. Translating it yields CASSRTSRGTSYEQYF. The rearrangement links TRBV4-1 to TRBJ2-7, with D maybe TRBD2 (6 bases). Germline CDR1 MGHRA, CDR2 YSYEKL. The CDR3 totals 16 residues. V lost 4 bases, J lost 1 base, and 17 bases lay in between.

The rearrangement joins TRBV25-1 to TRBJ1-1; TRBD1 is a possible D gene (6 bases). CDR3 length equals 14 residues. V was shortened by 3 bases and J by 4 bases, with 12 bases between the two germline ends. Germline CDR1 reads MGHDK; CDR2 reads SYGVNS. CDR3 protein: CASSDPQGSTEAFF. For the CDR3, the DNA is TGTGCCAGCAGTGACCCACAGGGCTCCACTGAAGCTTTCTTT.

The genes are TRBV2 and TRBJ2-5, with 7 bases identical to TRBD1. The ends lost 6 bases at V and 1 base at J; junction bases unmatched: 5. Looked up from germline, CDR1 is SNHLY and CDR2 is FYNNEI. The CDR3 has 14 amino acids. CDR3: CASRGDSRQETQYF. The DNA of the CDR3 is TGTGCCAGCAGGGGGGACAGCCGCCAAGAGACCCAGTACTTC.